This TCR beta chain is from a study of blood T cell repertoires in COVID-19. Background on the study: From the United States, Italy and Spain came samples of acute and convalescent COVID-19.

The assay was immunoSEQ multiplex PCR, and TCRdb's table has in-frame clones only and misses some. The sample yields approximately 300,000 clones, under 90% seen once. The V gene's germline CDR1 is SNHLY and CDR2 FYNNEI. Trimming pared 4 bases from V and 5 bases from J, leaving 14 bases between. This CDR3 has 15 amino acids. Sample: peripheral blood. The chain has TRBV2 and TRBJ1-4; no definite D call. This receptor was obtained from a woman aged 25 to 39 with COVID-19, enrolled during active disease. The CDR3 protein is CASSARQHQNEKLFF. The CDR3 bases are TGTGCCAGCAGTGCCCGACAACACCAAAATGAAAAACTGTTTTTT.